This T cell receptor beta chain was obtained from a study of blood T cell repertoires in COVID-19. This clone was seen just once. This table comes from immunoSEQ multiplex PCR, and its TCRdb copy is limited to in-frame clones, with some not included. This repertoire shows 270,000 or so clones, approximately 91% found once; its top ten account for 2.3%. The germline V gene has CDR1 SEHNR and CDR2 FQNEAQ (reference sequence). This CDR3 spans 17 amino acids. The V segment lost 4 bases and the J segment 3 bases; nucleotides outside the gene matches: 9. The TCR was taken from a woman between 40 and 55 years old with acute COVID-19. The chain uses TRBV7-9 and TRBJ2-4; TRBD1 aligns across 10 bases. Sequences were obtained from PBMCs or T cells enriched from blood (not recorded which). The CDR3 region is CASSSDRGLSDKNIQYF. The CDR3 nucleotides are TGTGCCAGCAGCTCAGACAGGGGGCTGTCTGACAAAAACATTCAGTACTTC.